One and the same sample provided the 4 T cell receptor beta chains below, sequenced in a study of cytomegalovirus exposure and HLA in healthy donors. Both 60 Vbeta primers and 13 Jbeta primers went into the PCR. The table came from immunoSEQ multiplex PCR; TCRdb's copy has only in-frame clones and leaves some out. The profile shows about 130,000 clones, under 80% of them singletons. The sample was PBMCs. These receptors were collected from a young man in good health and CMV-seropositive.

The chain couples TRBV7-6 to TRBJ1-5; 8 bases fit TRBD1. The CDR3 sequence is 15 residues long. The trim removed 5 bases at V and 6 bases at J, leaving 9 bases unmatched. The V gene's germline CDR1 is SGHVS and CDR2 FNYEAQ. Here the CDR3 DNA reads TGTGCCAGCAGCCGCGGACAGGGCAGCGGTCAGCCCCAGCATTTT. Its translation: CASSRGQGSGQPQHF.

The V and J genes are TRBV19 and TRBJ1-5; a weak D match, TRBD1 (5 bases). The CDR3 spans 15 residues. V lost 5 bases and J lost 0, with 11 bases in between. Per the germline V gene, CDR1 is LNHDA and CDR2 is SQIVND (reference sequence). The CDR3 reads CASSREQDSNQPQHF. CDR3 DNA sequence: TGTGCCAGTAGTCGAGAACAGGATAGCAATCAGCCCCAGCATTTT. The full variable domain, rest sourced from reference TRBV19 and TRBJ1-5, is DGGITQSPKYLFRKEGQNVTLSCEQNLNHDAMYWYRQDPGQGLRLIYYSQIVNDFQKGDIAEGYSVSREKKESFPLTVTSAQKNPTAFYLCASSREQDSNQPQHFGDGTRLSIL.

The V call is TRBV6-5, the J call TRBJ2-7, with D maybe TRBD2 (7 bases). The CDR3 spans 16 residues. Germline CDR1 and CDR2: MNHEY and SVGAGI. V was trimmed by 0 bases and J by 2 bases, leaving 14 bases between them. This CDR3 is CASSYSGGGRAYEQYF. As DNA, the CDR3 is TGTGCCAGCAGTTACTCGGGAGGGGGTCGCGCCTACGAGCAGTACTTC.

Points on this clone: In this CDR3 the conserved last residue, phenylalanine or tryptophan, is missing, so a read error is likely. This chain joins TRBV18 and TRBJ1-2, with 8 bases that match TRBD1. The V segment lost 5 bases and the J segment 5 bases; nucleotides outside the gene matches: 7. The CDR3 spans 14 residues. The germline V gene has CDR1 KGHSH and CDR2 LQKENI. As DNA, the CDR3 is TGTGCCAGCTCAAGCTCTCAGGGGGCTTATGGCTACACCGTC. It yields the protein CASSSSQGAYGYTV.